This T cell receptor beta chain comes out of a study of blood T cell repertoires in COVID-19. Study-wide background: PBMCs, B-cell-depleted T cells, or T cells provided the cDNA or gDNA that made up the material.

Seattle's cohort entered during active infection and was followed longitudinally. As processed by the authors: Amplified reference gene primers provided the basis for estimating nucleated cell counts. Here immunoSEQ multiplex PCR was the method, and the copy in TCRdb shows in-frame clones only, minus some. The D gene and trimming were derived from the DNA, and the V and J assignments and clone size from that table. The sample records some 180,000 clones, 80% to 85% being singletons. V was clipped by 1 base and J by 0 bases, with 7 bases between them. Germline CDR1 SGHTA, CDR2 FQGNSA. The CDR3 runs 15 residues.

The rearrangement links TRBV7-2 to TRBJ1-5; no firm D call. The receptor was isolated from a woman aged 40-49 years with COVID-19, enrolled during active disease. What was sequenced was peripheral blood. The CDR3 bases are TGTGCCAGCAGCTTAGACGGGATTAGCAATCAGCCCCAGCATTTT. It codes for CASSLDGISNQPQHF.